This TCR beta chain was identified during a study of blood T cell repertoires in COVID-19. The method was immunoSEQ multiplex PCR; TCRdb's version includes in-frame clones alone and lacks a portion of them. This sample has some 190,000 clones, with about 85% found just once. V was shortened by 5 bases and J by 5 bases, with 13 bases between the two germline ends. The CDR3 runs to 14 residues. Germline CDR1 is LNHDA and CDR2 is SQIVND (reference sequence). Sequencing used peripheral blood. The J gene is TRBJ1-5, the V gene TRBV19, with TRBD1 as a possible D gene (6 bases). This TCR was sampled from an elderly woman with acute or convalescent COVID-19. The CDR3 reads CASSHRVGDQPQHF. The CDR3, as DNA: TGTGCCAGTAGTCACAGGGTTGGAGATCAGCCCCAGCATTTT.